What follows are 13 T cell receptor beta chains derived from one specimen sequenced in a study of read filtering for tumor transcriptome and immune sequencing. From 300 to 450 ng of RNA, a library with molecular barcoded alpha/delta and beta/gamma adaptors was made. TCRdb re-derived calls from the reads in MiXCR, one entry per CDR3 protein. The sample holds tens of thousands of distinct CDR3 sequences; approximately 12% are singletons and the top ten take more than 12%. The sequencing input was a population of CD138-negative cells sorted from bone marrow. Source of these receptors: a donor aged 40 or older with multiple myeloma.

This clonotype was observed many times. The chain combines TRBV7-9 with TRBJ2-1, with 8 bases identical to TRBD2. With V trimmed by 5 bases and J by 8 bases, 8 bases remained unmatched. CDR3 size: 14 residues. The germline gives CDR1 SEHNR, CDR2 FQNEAQ (reference sequence). As DNA, the CDR3 is TGTGCCAGCAGCCATAGAGCGGGAGCCCATGAGCAGTTCTTC. As protein: CASSHRAGAHEQFF.

As for this clonotype: Because the CDR3 is missing its conserved closing phenylalanine or tryptophan, this is likely a read error. The V call is TRBV30, the J call TRBJ1-5, with D possibly being TRBD1 (5 bases). The V end lost 2 bases, the J end lost 5 bases, and 13 bases lay between the germline ends. The V gene's germline CDR1 is GTSNPN and CDR2 SVGIG (reference sequence). The CDR3 extends over 14 amino acids. CDR3 protein: CAWSWSGGDQPQHL. CDR3 sequence (DNA): TGTGCCTGGAGTTGGAGCGGGGGGGATCAGCCCCAGCATCTT.

With regard to this clonotype: Given a far larger clone just one base away, this is likely a sequencing read error. This chain uses TRBV7-9 with TRBJ1-6; TRBD1 matches 9 bases. TRBJ1-1 explains the end of the DNA better; the J call may be wrong. Germline V lookup: CDR1 SEHNR, CDR2 FQNEAQ (reference sequence). The CDR3 contains 18 residues. The CDR3 loop is CVSSPLRPGTGTNTEAFF. The CDR3, as DNA: TGTGTCAGCAGCCCCCTCCGCCCCGGGACAGGGACTAACACTGAAGCTTTCTTT.

This clonotype was found once. CDR3 bases: TGCAGTGCTAGGGTGGGATTAGCGGGAGGGCCTTTCAGTGAGCAGTTCTTC. Encoded protein: CSARVGLAGGPFSEQFF. The V gene is TRBV20-1, the J gene TRBJ2-1; 11 nucleotides line up with TRBD2. Unmatched junction bases numbered 16, after V lost 3 bases and J lost 9 bases. This CDR3 has 17 residues. In germline, CDR1 is DFQATT, CDR2 SNEGSKA (reference sequence).

In regard to this clonotype: A much larger clone is a single base away; this may be a read error. V and J are TRBV27 and TRBJ2-1; D is uncertain. Germline CDR1 and CDR2: MNHEY and SMNVEV (reference sequence). Trimming shortened V by 1 base and J by 5 bases, and 9 bases separated the two germline ends. The CDR3 has 14 residues. CDR3 amino acids: CASSLWGSHNEQFF. CDR3 nucleotides: TGTGCCAGCAGTTTATGGGGTTCCCACAATGAGCAGTTCTTC.

This clonotype was seen repeatedly, ten times or more. The gene calls are TRBV12-3 or TRBV12-4 and TRBJ1-4; D is unresolved. The CDR3 has 11 amino acids. Trimming shortened V by 3 bases and J by 8 bases, and 4 bases separated the two germline ends. Here the CDR3 DNA reads TGTGCCAGCAGTTTGGGGGAAAAACTGTTTTTT. The encoded protein is CASSLGEKLFF.

Ten or more counts support this clonotype. The chain joins TRBV6-6 to TRBJ1-1, with D perhaps TRBD1 (5 bases). The CDR3 is made up of 15 amino acids. Germline CDR1 is MNHNY and CDR2 is SVGAGI (reference sequence). Trimming shortened V by 4 bases and J by 4 bases, and 16 bases separated the two germline ends. CDR3 in amino acids: CASSSHWGTITEAFF. In DNA, the CDR3 is TGTGCCAGCAGTTCCCATTGGGGGACGATCACTGAAGCTTTCTTT.

This clonotype was seen many times. The chain links TRBV5-1 to TRBJ2-5; D unclear. Germline CDR1 SGHRS, CDR2 YFSETQ. The CDR3 is 17 residues long. V was shortened by 0 bases and J by 4 bases, with 19 bases between the two germline ends. The CDR3 coding sequence is TGCGCCAGCAGCTTGGGAAATACCGGACCGCTGGGAGAGACCCAGTACTTC. Translation gives CASSLGNTGPLGETQYF.

Points on this clonotype: This is likely an artifact of a read error, given a far larger clone one base away. The chain uses TRBV6-1 and TRBJ2-1; perhaps TRBD2 as D (5 bases). Trimming shortened V by 5 bases and J by 8 bases, and 28 bases separated the two germline ends. Germline CDR1 is MNHNS and CDR2 is SASEGT. The CDR3 consists of 18 residues. CDR3 DNA sequence: TGTGCCAGCAGTTGCTCGACTTCGGGTAGCGCATCGTCGGATGAGCAGTTCTTC. Its protein is CASSCSTSGSASSDEQFF.

This clonotype was detected many times. As DNA, the CDR3 is TGTGCCAGCAAGGGTTACACTGAAGCTTTCTTT. Its translation is CASKGYTEAFF. The chain is built from TRBV28 and TRBJ1-1; D not certain. V was shortened by 7 bases and J by 3 bases, with 6 bases between the two germline ends. The germline V gene encodes CDR1 MDHEN and CDR2 SYDVKM. This CDR3 comprises 11 residues. The full variable domain, completed using reference TRBV28 and TRBJ1-1, is DVKVTQSSRYLVKRTGEKVFLECVQDMDHENMFWYRQDPGLGLRLIYFSYDVKMKEKGDIPEGYSVSREKKERFSLILESASTNQTSMYLCASKGYTEAFFGQGTRLTVV.

This clonotype has at least ten counts. The chain joins TRBV7-2 to TRBJ1-3; D gene unclear. CDR1 is SGHTA, CDR2 FQGNSA, per germline. V gave up 5 bases and J gave up 3 bases, with 8 bases separating them. There are 13 residues in the CDR3. DNA of the CDR3: TGTGCCAGCAGCCCCCGAAATGGAAACACCATATATTTT. Amino acids: CASSPRNGNTIYF.

This clonotype was seen repeatedly, ten times or more. The rearrangement links TRBV5-1 to TRBJ1-1, with D possibly matching TRBD1 (5 bases). This CDR3 contains 15 residues. Trimming pared 1 base from V and 4 bases from J, leaving 14 bases between. CDR1 and CDR2 (germline): SGHRS, YFSETQ. For the CDR3, the DNA is TGCGCCAGCAGCTTGCGGGGCGGGGAATCCACTGAAGCTTTCTTT. This encodes CASSLRGGESTEAFF.

This clonotype was seen many times. The chain employs TRBV12-3 or TRBV12-4 and TRBJ2-2; either TRBD1 or TRBD2 may fit D (6 bases each). The CDR3 extends over 15 amino acids. V lost 5 bases and J 7 bases, leaving 17 bases between the germline ends. The CDR3 nucleotides read TGTGCCAGCAGTCCCCCGGGGGCTTCCGGCGGGGAGCTGTTTTTT. Its protein product is CASSPPGASGGELFF.